What follows are 12 T cell receptor beta chains derived from one specimen sequenced in a study of human T cells and chemical hapten exposure. TCRdb re-called the RACE reads through MiXCR, storing one row per CDR3 protein. The data show more than 300,000 distinct CDR3 sequences, 4.5% to 5.5% seen once. The time point was: pre-sensitization, week 0. Treatment meaning: therapeutic diphenylcyclopropenone sensitization with weekly scalp DPC. The sample here was whole blood, taken in connection with sensitization to the hapten diphenylcyclopropenone (DPC). These receptors came from a woman under 30 with alopecia areata. Some clones in this sample may be carry-over from other donors' samples.

The chain combines TRBV7-9 with TRBJ1-4; TRBD1 matches at 9 bases. With 1 base clipped from V and 9 bases from J, the junction kept 6 bases outside the gene matches. CDR3 length equals 15 residues. CDR1 is SEHNR, CDR2 FQNEAQ, per germline (reference sequence). CDR3 in amino acids: CASSLGDRASKKLFF. DNA of the CDR3: TGTGCCAGCAGCTTAGGGGACAGGGCTTCAAAAAAACTGTTTTTT. The full variable domain, completed using reference TRBV7-9 and TRBJ1-4, is DTGVSQNPRHKITKRGQNVTFRCDPISEHNRLYWYRQTLGQGPEFLTYFQNEAQLEKSRLLSDRFSAERPKGSFSTLEIQRTEQGDSAMYLCASSLGDRASKKLFFGSGTQLSVL.

At least ten counts were recorded for this clonotype. The chain uses TRBV5-1 and TRBJ1-6; possibly TRBD1 for D (5 bases). From germline, CDR1 is SGHRS and CDR2 YFSETQ. Trimming cost V 0 bases and J 7 bases, with 17 bases left between them. The CDR3 extends over 17 amino acids. The CDR3 loop reads CASSLGGTGRDNSPLHF. CDR3 sequence (DNA): TGCGCCAGCAGCTTGGGTGGCACGGGACGCGACAATTCACCCCTCCACTTT.

V is TRBV3-1 and J is TRBJ1-1; D unresolved. V was shortened by 4 bases and J by 4 bases, with 13 bases between the two germline ends. This CDR3 comprises 14 residues. Germline CDR1 and CDR2: LGHDT and YNNKEL (reference sequence). The CDR3 here is CASSRGGEVTEAFF. The CDR3 bases are TGTGCCAGCAGCCGAGGTGGAGAGGTCACTGAAGCTTTCTTT. Drawing the rest from reference TRBV3-1 and TRBJ1-1, the complete variable domain is DTAVSQTPKYLVTQMGNDKSIKCEQNLGHDTMYWYKQDSKKFLKIMFSYNNKELIINETVPNRFSPKSPDKAHLNLHINSLELGDSAVYFCASSRGGEVTEAFFGQGTRLTVV.

This clonotype was detected a few times. This chain joins TRBV4-2 and TRBJ2-2, with 9 bases aligning to TRBD1. The CDR3 loop spans 17 amino acids. Germline CDR1 LGHNA, CDR2 YNFKEQ. J was trimmed by 4 bases and V by 2 bases; bases with no gene match: 8. CDR3 bases: TGTGCCAGCAGCCAACCATCCGGGACAGGGAGCACCGGGGAGCTGTTTTTT. Translating gives CASSQPSGTGSTGELFF.

This clonotype has a handful of counts. The chain is built from TRBV9 and TRBJ1-2, with D perhaps matching TRBD1 (6 bases). The germline gives CDR1 SGDLS, CDR2 YYNGEE. Trimming left V 5 bases short and J 0 bases short, with 17 bases between. The CDR3 spans 16 residues. The CDR3 region is CASSSTTGTTNYGYTF. DNA of the CDR3: TGTGCCAGCAGTTCAACTACAGGGACGACTAACTATGGCTACACCTTC. The full variable domain, in which reference TRBV9 and TRBJ1-2 provide the parts outside the CDR3, is DSGVTQTPKHLITATGQRVTLRCSPRSGDLSVYWYQQSLDQGLQFLIQYYNGEERAKGNILERFSAQQFPDLHSELNLSSLELGDSALYFCASSSTTGTTNYGYTFGSGTRLTVV.

The V call is TRBV7-2, the J call TRBJ2-1; D ambiguous. V lost 0 bases and J 5 bases, leaving 8 bases between the germline ends. The germline CDR1 and CDR2 sequences are SGHTA and FQGNSA. The CDR3 is made up of 14 amino acids. The CDR3 is CASSLASRDNEQFF. DNA for the CDR3: TGTGCCAGCAGCTTAGCATCCCGGGACAATGAGCAGTTCTTC. Based on the CDR3 plus reference TRBV7-2 and TRBJ2-1, the full variable domain is GAGVSQSPSNKVTEKGKDVELRCDPISGHTALYWYRQSLGQGLEFLIYFQGNSAPDKSGLPSDRFSAERTGGSVSTLTIQRTQQEDSAVYLCASSLASRDNEQFFGPGTRLTVL.

The chain recombines TRBV27 with TRBJ2-7; D possibly uses TRBD1 or TRBD2 (5 bases each). The germline CDR1 and CDR2 sequences are MNHEY and SMNVEV (reference sequence). Trimming cost V 8 bases and J 2 bases, with 16 bases left between them. The CDR3 is 14 amino acids. CDR3 protein: CASEIRDGPYEQYF. In DNA form, the CDR3 reads TGTGCCAGCGAGATCCGGGACGGACCCTACGAGCAGTACTTC.

The gene calls are TRBV5-1 and TRBJ2-3, with TRBD2 identical over 10 bases. Germline assignment: CDR1 SGHRS and CDR2 YFSETQ. V was pared by 1 base and J by 6 bases, with 8 bases of the junction left unmatched. CDR3 length: 16 residues. The CDR3 sequence: CASSLRQRGGLDTQYF. The CDR3 DNA reads TGCGCCAGCAGCTTGCGCCAGCGGGGGGGCTTGGATACGCAGTATTTT.

This clonotype was recorded a few times. J is TRBJ1-6 and V is TRBV6-5; the match to TRBD1 covers 7 bases. V lost 5 bases to trimming and J lost 0 bases; unmatched junction nucleotides: 4. Germline values: CDR1 MNHEY, CDR2 SVGAGI. The CDR3 length is 16 residues. The CDR3, as DNA: TGTGCCAGCAGTCGGACAGGAAGCTCCTATAATTCACCCCTCCACTTT. Its translation: CASSRTGSSYNSPLHF.

This sequence joins TRBV10-3 and TRBJ1-2, with D unclear. The ends were cut back, 0 bases at V and 0 bases at J, with 5 bases in the middle. Germline CDR1 ENHRY, CDR2 SYGVKD. CDR3 length equals 14 residues. The CDR3 DNA reads as TGTGCCATCAGTGAGTCAACAGCTAACTATGGCTACACCTTC. It translates to CAISESTANYGYTF.

The gene calls are TRBV7-4 and TRBJ1-1; possible D gene TRBD1, 6 bases. This CDR3 is 18 amino acids long. V gave up 2 bases and J gave up 1 base, with 20 bases separating them. CDR1 SGHVT and CDR2 SQSDAQ come from the germline V gene. CDR3 sequence reads: CASSLPWTDVNKNTEAFF. The CDR3 coding sequence is TGTGCCAGCAGCTTACCTTGGACAGATGTAAATAAGAACACTGAAGCTTTCTTT.

In its sample, this clonotype was seen many times. The chain has TRBV6-6 and TRBJ1-4; D is unclear. Germline CDR1 MNHNY, CDR2 SVGAGI (reference sequence). V lost 6 bases and J lost 4, with 6 bases in between. The CDR3 runs to 12 residues. The CDR3 sequence is CASSFLNEKLFF. The CDR3 DNA follows: TGTGCCAGCAGCTTCCTTAATGAAAAACTGTTTTTT.